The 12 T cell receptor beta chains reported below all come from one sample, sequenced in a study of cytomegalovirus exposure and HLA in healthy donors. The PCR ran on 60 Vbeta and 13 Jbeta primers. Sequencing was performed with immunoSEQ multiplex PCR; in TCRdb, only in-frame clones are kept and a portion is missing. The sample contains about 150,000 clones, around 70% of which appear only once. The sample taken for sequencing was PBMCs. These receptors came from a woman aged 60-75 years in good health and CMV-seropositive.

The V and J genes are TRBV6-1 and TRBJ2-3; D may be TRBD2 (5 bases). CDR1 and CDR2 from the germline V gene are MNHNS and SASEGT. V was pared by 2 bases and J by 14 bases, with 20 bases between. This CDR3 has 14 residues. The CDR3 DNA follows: TGTGCCAGCAGTGAAAGATTGTCGGACTCTCAGTGGTATTTT. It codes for CASSERLSDSQWYF.

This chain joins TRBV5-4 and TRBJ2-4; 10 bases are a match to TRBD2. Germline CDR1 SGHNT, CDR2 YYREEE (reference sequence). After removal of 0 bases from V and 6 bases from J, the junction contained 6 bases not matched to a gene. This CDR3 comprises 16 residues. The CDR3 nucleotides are TGTGCCAGCAGCTTGGCAAGCGGGAGGGCAGGAAACATTCAGTACTTC. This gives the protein CASSLASGRAGNIQYF.

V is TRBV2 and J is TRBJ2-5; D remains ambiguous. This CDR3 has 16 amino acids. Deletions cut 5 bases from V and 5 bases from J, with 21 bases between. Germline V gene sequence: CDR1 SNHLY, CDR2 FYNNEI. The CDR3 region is CASSPPLSRERETQYF. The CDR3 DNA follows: TGTGCCAGCAGTCCTCCTTTAAGTCGAGAACGGGAGACCCAGTACTTC.

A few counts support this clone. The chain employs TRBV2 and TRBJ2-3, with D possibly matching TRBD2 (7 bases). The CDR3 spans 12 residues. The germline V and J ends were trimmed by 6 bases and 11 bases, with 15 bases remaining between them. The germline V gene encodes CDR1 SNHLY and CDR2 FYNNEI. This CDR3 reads CASRTFRGGQYF. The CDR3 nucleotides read TGTGCCAGCAGGACCTTTAGGGGGGGGCAGTATTTT.

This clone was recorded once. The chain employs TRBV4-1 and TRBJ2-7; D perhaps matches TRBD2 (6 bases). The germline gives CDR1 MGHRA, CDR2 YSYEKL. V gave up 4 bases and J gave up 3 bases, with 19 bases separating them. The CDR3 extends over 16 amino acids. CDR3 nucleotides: TGCGCCAGCAGCCGGGATCCCGGCGGGACCTACTACGAGCAGTACTTC. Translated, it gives CASSRDPGGTYYEQYF.

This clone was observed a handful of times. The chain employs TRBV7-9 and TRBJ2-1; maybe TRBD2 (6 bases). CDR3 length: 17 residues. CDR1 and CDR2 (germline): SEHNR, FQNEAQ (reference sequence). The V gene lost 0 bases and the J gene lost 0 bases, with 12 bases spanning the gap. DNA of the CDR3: TGTGCCAGCAGCTTAGCGGGACTCCTGAGCTCCTACAATGAGCAGTTCTTC. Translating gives CASSLAGLLSSYNEQFF.

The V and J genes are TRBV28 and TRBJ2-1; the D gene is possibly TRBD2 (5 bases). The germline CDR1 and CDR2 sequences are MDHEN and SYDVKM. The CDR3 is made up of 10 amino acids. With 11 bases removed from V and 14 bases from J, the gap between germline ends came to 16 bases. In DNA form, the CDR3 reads TGTGCCGGAATACGGACTGACGAGTTCTTC. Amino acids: CAGIRTDEFF.

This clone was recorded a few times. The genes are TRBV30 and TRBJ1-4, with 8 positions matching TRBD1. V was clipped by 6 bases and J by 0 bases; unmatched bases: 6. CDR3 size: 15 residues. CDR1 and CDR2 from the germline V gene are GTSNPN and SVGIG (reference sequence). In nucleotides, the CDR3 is TGTGCCTGTGACAGGGGCGGTACAACTAATGAAAAACTGTTTTTT. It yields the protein CACDRGGTTNEKLFF.

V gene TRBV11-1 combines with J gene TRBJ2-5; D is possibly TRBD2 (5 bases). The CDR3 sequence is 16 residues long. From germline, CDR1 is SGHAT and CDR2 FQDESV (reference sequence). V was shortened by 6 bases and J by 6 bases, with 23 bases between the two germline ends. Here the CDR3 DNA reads TGTGCCAGCAGTCAACTAATGCTAGCAGCCCCCAAGACCCAGTACTTC. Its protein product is CASSQLMLAAPKTQYF.

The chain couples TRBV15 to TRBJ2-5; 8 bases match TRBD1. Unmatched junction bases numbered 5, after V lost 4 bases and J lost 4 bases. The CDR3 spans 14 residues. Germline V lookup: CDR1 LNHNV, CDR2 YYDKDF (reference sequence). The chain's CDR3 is CATSTRDRSETQYF. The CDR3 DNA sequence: TGTGCCACCAGCACCCGGGACAGGTCAGAGACCCAGTACTTC.

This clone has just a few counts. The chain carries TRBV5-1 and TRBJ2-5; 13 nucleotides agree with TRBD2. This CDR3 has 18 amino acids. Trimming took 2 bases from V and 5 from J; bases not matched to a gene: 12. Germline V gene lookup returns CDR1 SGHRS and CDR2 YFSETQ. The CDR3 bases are TGCGCCAGCAGCTTACGCGGACTAGCGGGAGAGTGGGAGGAGACCCAGTACTTC. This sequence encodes CASSLRGLAGEWEETQYF. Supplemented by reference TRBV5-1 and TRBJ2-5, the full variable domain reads KAGVTQTPRYLIKTRGQQVTLSCSPISGHRSVSWYQQTPGQGLQFLFEYFSETQRNKGNFPGRFSGRQFSNSRSEMNVSTLELGDSALYLCASSLRGLAGEWEETQYFGPGTRLLVL.

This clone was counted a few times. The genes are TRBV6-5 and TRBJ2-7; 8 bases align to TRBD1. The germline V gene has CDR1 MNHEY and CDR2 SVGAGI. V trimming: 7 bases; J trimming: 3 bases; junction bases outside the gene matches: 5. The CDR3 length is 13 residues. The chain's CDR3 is CASTRGQGYEQYF. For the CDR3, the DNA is TGTGCCAGCACCAGGGGGCAGGGCTACGAGCAGTACTTC.